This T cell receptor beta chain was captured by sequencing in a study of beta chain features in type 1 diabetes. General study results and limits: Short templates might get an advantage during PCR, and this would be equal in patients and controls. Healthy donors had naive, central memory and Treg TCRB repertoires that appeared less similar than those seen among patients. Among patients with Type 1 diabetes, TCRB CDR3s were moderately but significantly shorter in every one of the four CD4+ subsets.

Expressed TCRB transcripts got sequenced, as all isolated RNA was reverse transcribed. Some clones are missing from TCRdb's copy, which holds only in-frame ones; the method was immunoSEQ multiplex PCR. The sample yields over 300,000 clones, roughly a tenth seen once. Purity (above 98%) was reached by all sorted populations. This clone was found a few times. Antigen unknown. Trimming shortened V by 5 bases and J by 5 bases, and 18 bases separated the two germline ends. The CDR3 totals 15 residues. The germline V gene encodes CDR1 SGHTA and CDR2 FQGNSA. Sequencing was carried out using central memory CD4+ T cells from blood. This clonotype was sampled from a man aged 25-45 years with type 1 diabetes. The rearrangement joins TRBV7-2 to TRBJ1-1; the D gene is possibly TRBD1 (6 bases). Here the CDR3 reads CASSLQQGGGTEAFF. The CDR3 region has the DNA TGTGCCAGCAGCCTCCAACAGGGTGGGGGGACTGAAGCTTTCTTT.